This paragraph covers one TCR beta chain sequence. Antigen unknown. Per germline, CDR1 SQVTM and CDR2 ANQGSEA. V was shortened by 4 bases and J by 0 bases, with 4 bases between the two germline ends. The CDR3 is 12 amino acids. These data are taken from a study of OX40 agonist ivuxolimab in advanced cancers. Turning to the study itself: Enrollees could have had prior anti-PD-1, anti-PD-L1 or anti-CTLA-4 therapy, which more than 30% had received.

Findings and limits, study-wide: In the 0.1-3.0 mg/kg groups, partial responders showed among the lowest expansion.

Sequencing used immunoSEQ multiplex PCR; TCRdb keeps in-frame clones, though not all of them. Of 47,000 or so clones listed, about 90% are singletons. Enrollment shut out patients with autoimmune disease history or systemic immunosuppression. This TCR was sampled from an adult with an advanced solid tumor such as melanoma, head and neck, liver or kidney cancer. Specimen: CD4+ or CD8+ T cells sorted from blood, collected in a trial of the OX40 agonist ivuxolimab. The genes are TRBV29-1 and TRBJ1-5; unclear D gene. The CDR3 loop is CSVGISNQPQHF. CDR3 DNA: TGCAGCGTTGGGATTAGCAATCAGCCCCAGCATTTT.